This T cell receptor beta chain was identified in a study of identical twins. Study-level results: Model-predicted out-of-frame TCR alpha sharing fell below observed values in monozygotic twins. The presence of invariant MAIT and iNKT cells could partly confound analyses of zero-insertion sequences. Beta out-of-frame sequences showed weaker excess sharing between twins.

TCRdb called the 5' RACE reads again in MiXCR, with one record for every CDR3 protein. The profile shows approximately 300,000 distinct CDR3 sequences, 8% to 9.5% of them singletons. V lost 5 bases and J lost 2; bases outside the gene matches: 17. This CDR3 spans 21 amino acids. In germline, CDR1 is SNHLY, CDR2 FYNNEI. The table lists this clonotype with a few counts. Its antigen is undetermined. The same sample was also used in a study of yellow fever vaccine responses in identical twins.

The chain employs TRBV2 and TRBJ2-3; TRBD2 matches 15 bases. This TCR was sampled from a woman aged 18-29 years in good health. What was sequenced was CD8+ T cells sorted from blood. This CDR3 reads CASSPGRTGTSGRWDTDTQYF. CDR3 bases: TGTGCCAGCAGTCCGGGACGAACAGGGACTAGCGGGAGGTGGGACACAGATACGCAGTATTTT.